This record covers a single TCR beta chain. Antigen unknown. The CDR3 has 20 amino acids. Germline V gene lookup returns CDR1 MGHRA and CDR2 YSYEKL. Trimming took 5 bases from V and 0 from J, leaving 26 bases between them. Sample-barcoded 5' priming and a J-beta primer mix drove a second PCR of about 6 to 12 cycles. MiXCR, applied by TCRdb to the 5' RACE reads, yields one record per CDR3 protein. The sample holds 1.5 million to 2 million distinct CDR3 sequences, roughly 27% seen once. The data derive from a study of blood T cells in healthy people across ages. Study observations and caveats: Naive CD4+ cell counts and diversity both ran higher in long-lived than in aged donors.

Sequencing was done on a sample of blood. The TCR originated in a woman aged 25 to 39 in good health. The gene calls are TRBV4-1 and TRBJ2-1; D is possibly TRBD1 (7 bases). The CDR3 loop is CASSFGRSDRARNSYNEQFF. As DNA, the CDR3 is TGCGCCAGCAGCTTCGGGAGAAGCGACAGGGCCCGTAACTCCTACAATGAGCAGTTCTTC.